This paragraph reports one T cell receptor beta chain. This record comes from a study of blood T cell repertoires in COVID-19. Everyone who took part was roughly 18 to 89 years old, and they came from 24 US areas. Membership in each cohort depended on participant-reported clinical history. J gave up 6 bases and V 10 bases, and 6 bases lay outside the gene matches. CDR1 and CDR2 (germline): MNHEY, SMNVEV (reference sequence). This CDR3 comprises 13 residues. Data came from immunoSEQ multiplex PCR; TCRdb stores just in-frame clones and leaves some out. The sample holds over 250,000 clones, around 90% seen once.

This receptor was taken from a woman aged 30 to 39 who had recovered from COVID-19. The sample comprised PBMCs or T cells enriched from blood (not recorded which). V and J are TRBV27 and TRBJ2-2; 9 bases line up with TRBD1. The CDR3 DNA reads TGTGCCACCGGGACAGGGAAGGCCGGGGAGCTGTTTTTT. This sequence encodes CATGTGKAGELFF.